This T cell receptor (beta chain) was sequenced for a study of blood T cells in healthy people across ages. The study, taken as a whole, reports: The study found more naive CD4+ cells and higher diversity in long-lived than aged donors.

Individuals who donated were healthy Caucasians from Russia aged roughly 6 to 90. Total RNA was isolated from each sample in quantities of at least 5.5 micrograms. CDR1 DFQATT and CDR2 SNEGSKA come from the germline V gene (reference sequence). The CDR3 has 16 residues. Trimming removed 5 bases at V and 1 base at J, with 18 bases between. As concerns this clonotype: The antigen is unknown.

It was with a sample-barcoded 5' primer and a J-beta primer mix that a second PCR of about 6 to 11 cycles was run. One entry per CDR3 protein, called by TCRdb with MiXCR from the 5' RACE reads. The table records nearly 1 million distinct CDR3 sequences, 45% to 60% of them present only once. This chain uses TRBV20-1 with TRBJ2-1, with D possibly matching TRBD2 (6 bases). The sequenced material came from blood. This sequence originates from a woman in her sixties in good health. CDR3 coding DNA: TGCAGTGCTCAACCCTCAGGCGGGGAATCCTACAATGAGCAGTTCTTC. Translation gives CSAQPSGGESYNEQFF.